Sequencing of this TCR beta chain was carried out in a study of response to subunit inactivated influenza vaccine. At least ten counts were recorded for this clonotype. What it binds is not known. The study, taken as a whole, reports: Only a handful of new T cells, the authors suggested, are recruited with each seasonal influenza vaccination.

V lost 11 bases to trimming and J lost 7 bases, with 17 bases between them. The CDR3 is 13 residues long. The V gene's germline CDR1 is ENHRY and CDR2 SYGVKD. Each CDR3 protein gets one entry after TCRdb re-called the RT-PCR reads with MiXCR. The sample lists fewer than 650,000 distinct CDR3 sequences, around 13% occurring once. The rearrangement uses TRBV10-3 and TRBJ2-2, with D perhaps TRBD2 (6 bases). The sequenced sample was PBMCs from blood, obtained 45 days after vaccination. The TCR sequence derives from a man aged 45-65 years who received an inactivated influenza vaccine. The CDR3 sequence is CAAGLGTVGELFF. The CDR3, as DNA: TGTGCCGCCGGTCTTGGGACTGTCGGGGAGCTGTTTTTT.